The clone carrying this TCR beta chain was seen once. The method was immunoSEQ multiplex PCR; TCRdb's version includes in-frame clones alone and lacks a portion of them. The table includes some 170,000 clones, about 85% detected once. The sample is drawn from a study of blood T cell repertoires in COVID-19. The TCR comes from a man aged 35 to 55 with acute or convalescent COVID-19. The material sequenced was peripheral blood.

The CDR3 DNA follows: TGTGCCAGCAGCTCCAGGTTAATGAACACTGAAGCTTTCTTT. Encoded protein: CASSSRLMNTEAFF. The chain recombines TRBV6-2 or TRBV6-3 with TRBJ1-1; D call uncertain. The V end was cut by 6 bases, the J end by 0 bases, with 11 bases between. CDR1 and CDR2 (germline): MNHEY, SVGEGT. This CDR3 is built from 14 residues.